The rows below give T cell receptor beta chains drawn from one sample of a study of identifying expanded T cells in peripheral blood. Profiling relied on immunoSEQ multiplex PCR, and the TCRdb table lists in-frame clones only, not all of them. The sample holds fewer than 85,000 clones; about 89% are singletons and the top ten take around 2.8%. The specimen sequenced was blood. The receptor source for this set is a person between 18 and 70 years old in good health. The conserved cysteine and the conserved F or W are not part of the CDR3 here. The D gene is left open where the match is weak.

d_gene,v_gene,j_gene,CDR3aa
.,TRBV10-3,TRBJ1-1,AINSGTLNTEAF
TRBD1,TRBV10-3,TRBJ2-1,AISNRGQGYNEQF
.,TRBV27,TRBJ2-6,ASSPLAGLRESYGANVLT
.,TRBV21-1,TRBJ1-1,ASSKCGAF
.,TRBV6-5,TRBJ1-5,ASSLTAGAGQPQH
TRBD1,TRBV28,TRBJ2-7,ASSLRDRESYEQY
.,TRBV6-1,TRBJ2-5,ASTIRTVLETQY
TRBD1,TRBV6-5,TRBJ1-1,ASSYSAGGDTEAF
TRBD1,TRBV19,TRBJ1-1,ASRPHGQEMNTEAF
.,TRBV5-4,TRBJ1-4,ASSRSPEGQLF
TRBD1,TRBV6-5,TRBJ1-2,AISPQGANYGYT
.,TRBV18,TRBJ1-5,ASSQERGPQH
TRBD1,TRBV9,TRBJ2-2,ASSRQGFTTGELF
TRBD1,TRBV7-9,TRBJ1-4,ASSNRGPVNEKLF
.,TRBV7-8,TRBJ1-2,ASSLVRDSPYGYT
.,TRBV4-3,TRBJ2-7,ASSQEGGRGEQY
TRBD1,TRBV29-1,TRBJ1-2,SVGTGASYT
.,TRBV28,TRBJ1-2,ASSPSGEYGYT
.,TRBV25-1,TRBJ1-6,ASSEGYSPLH
.,TRBV7-9,TRBJ2-3,ASSPYYDTDTQY
TRBD2,TRBV2,TRBJ2-1,ASSWTSGRNEQF
TRBD1,TRBV28,TRBJ2-1,ASTPGGQGGNEQF
.,TRBV19,TRBJ2-5,ASSGGEETQY
.,TRBV11-2,TRBJ2-5,ASSPNLETQY
.,TRBV7-2,TRBJ2-7,ASSLEGGSYEQY
.,TRBV5-4,TRBJ2-3,ASSLPGESTDTQY
.,TRBV9,TRBJ2-2,ASSVWTNTGELF
.,TRBV7-7,TRBJ2-5,ASSLGGQQETQY
.,TRBV4-3,TRBJ1-2,ASSQVTGGGYT
TRBD2,TRBV7-2,TRBJ2-3,ASKSGLANTDTQY
TRBD1,TRBV5-1,TRBJ2-1,ASSPTGGGDEQF
TRBD1,TRBV2,TRBJ1-5,ASTPTGKQPQH
.,TRBV25-1,TRBJ2-5,ASSEYKAAPGETQY
TRBD1,TRBV5-6,TRBJ1-4,ASSSAGGGNEKLF
TRBD2,TRBV5-1,TRBJ2-3,ASRYIAGGTDTQY
TRBD2,TRBV6-5,TRBJ2-7,ASRKAGLTYEQY
.,TRBV5-6,TRBJ2-3,ASSLIRGRTDTQY
.,TRBV18,TRBJ1-2,ASSSNVGGANGYT
TRBD1,TRBV7-8,TRBJ1-5,ASSPGGNQPQH
TRBD2,TRBV2,.,ASSESGGRAGITYEQY
TRBD1,TRBV6-1,TRBJ2-3,ASRTGGPPTDTQY
.,TRBV27,TRBJ1-1,ASSLQAPAEAF
.,TRBV2,TRBJ2-1,ASSVEAYNEQF
TRBD1,TRBV6-5,TRBJ2-7,ASSYRGQGPYEQY
.,TRBV30,TRBJ2-6,AWNSGANVLT
.,TRBV27,TRBJ1-6,ARPSTPFIFYINSPLH
.,TRBV5-5,TRBJ1-1,ASSFDVNTEAF
TRBD2,TRBV18,TRBJ2-1,ASSLMAGLAVYNEQF
TRBD1,TRBV6-6,TRBJ2-7,ASNRQGAHDEQY
.,TRBV10-2,TRBJ2-5,ASSWAGRQETQY
TRBD1,TRBV18,TRBJ1-1,ASSPGQGTEAF
TRBD2,TRBV13,TRBJ2-3,ASSLGSGGGAADTQY
TRBD1,TRBV7-2,TRBJ1-2,ASSSGQGYGYT